The source of this TCR beta chain is a study of tumor and adjacent non-tumor tissue in lung cancer. Study context: There were some 11 adenocarcinoma, a couple of squamous cell carcinoma and 1 small cell lung cancer cases. Findings and limits, study-wide: Higher tumor TCR diversity was associated with shorter survival. In normal lung, the top 100 clones were significantly more dominant than in tumor.

About this clonotype itself: Its antigen is unknown.

TCRbeta libraries were built with three rounds of nested PCR, modified from ARM-PCR. MiXCR was run by TCRdb on the multiplex PCR reads, yielding one entry per CDR3 protein. Here the sample spans about 80,000 distinct CDR3 sequences, around 85% being singletons. This CDR3 comprises 15 residues. The V end was cut by 6 bases, the J end by 5 bases, with 18 bases between. Germline CDR1 LGHNA, CDR2 YSLEER. The template was RNA from unsorted bulk tissue. Chemotherapy-naive patients with new lung cancer underwent thoracic surgery in China, August–November 2014. Sample: lung tumor tissue. The rearrangement links TRBV4-3 to TRBJ2-3; either TRBD1 or TRBD2 may fit D (5 bases each). This TCR was recovered from a woman in her fifties or sixties with non-small cell lung cancer. CDR3 sequence (DNA): TGCGCCAGCAGTCGGACACGGGGCGAAGGAGATACGCAGTATTTT. Amino acids: CASSRTRGEGDTQYF.